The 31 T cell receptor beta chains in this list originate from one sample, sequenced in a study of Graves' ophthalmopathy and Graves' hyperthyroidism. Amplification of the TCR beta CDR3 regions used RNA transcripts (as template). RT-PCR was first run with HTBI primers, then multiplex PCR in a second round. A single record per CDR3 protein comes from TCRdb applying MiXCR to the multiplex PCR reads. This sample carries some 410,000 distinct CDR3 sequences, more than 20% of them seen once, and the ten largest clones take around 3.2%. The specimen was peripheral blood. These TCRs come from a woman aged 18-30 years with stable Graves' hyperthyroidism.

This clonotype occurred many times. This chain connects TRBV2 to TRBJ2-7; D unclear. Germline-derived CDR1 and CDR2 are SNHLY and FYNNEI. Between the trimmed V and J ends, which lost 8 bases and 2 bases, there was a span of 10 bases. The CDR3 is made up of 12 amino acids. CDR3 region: CASGTTTYEQYF. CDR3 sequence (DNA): TGTGCCAGCGGTACCACCACCTACGAGCAGTACTTC. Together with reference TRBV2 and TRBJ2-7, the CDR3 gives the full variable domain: EPEVTQTPSHQVTQMGQEVILRCVPISNHLYFYWYRQILGQKVEFLVSFYNNEISEKSEIFDDQFSVERPDGSNFTLKIRSTKLEDSAMYFCASGTTTYEQYFGPGTRLTVT.

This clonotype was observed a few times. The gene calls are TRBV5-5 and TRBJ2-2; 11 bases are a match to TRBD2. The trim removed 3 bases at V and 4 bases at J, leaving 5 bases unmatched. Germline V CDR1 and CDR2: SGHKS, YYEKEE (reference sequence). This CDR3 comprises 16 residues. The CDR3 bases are TGTGCCAGCAGCTCGGGACTAGCGGTAATCACCGGGGAGCTGTTTTTT. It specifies CASSSGLAVITGELFF.

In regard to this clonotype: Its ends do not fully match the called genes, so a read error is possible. As DNA, the CDR3 is TGTGCCAGCAGCTTAGACAGGGGGCTTAGCGGGAGAGCCAAAAACATTAAGTACTTC. Translation: CASSLDRGLSGRAKNIKYF. V gene TRBV7-8 combines with J gene TRBJ2-4; possibly TRBD1 or TRBD2 for D (9 bases each). CDR3 length: 19 amino acids. CDR1 SGHVS and CDR2 FQNEAQ come from the germline V gene. Combining the CDR3 with reference TRBV7-8 and TRBJ2-4 gives the whole variable domain GAGVSQSPRYKVAKRGQDVALRCDPISGHVSLFWYQQALGQGPEFLTYFQNEAQLDKSGLPSDRFFAERPEGSVSTLKIQRTQQEDSAVYLCASSLDRGLSGRAKNIKYFGAGTRLSVL.

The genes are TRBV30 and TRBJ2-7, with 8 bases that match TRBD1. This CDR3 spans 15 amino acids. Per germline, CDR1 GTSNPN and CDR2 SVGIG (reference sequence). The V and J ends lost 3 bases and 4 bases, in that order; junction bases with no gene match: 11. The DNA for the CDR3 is TGTGCCTGGAGCCGGACCGGGACAGGAAAATACGAGCAGTACTTC. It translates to CAWSRTGTGKYEQYF.

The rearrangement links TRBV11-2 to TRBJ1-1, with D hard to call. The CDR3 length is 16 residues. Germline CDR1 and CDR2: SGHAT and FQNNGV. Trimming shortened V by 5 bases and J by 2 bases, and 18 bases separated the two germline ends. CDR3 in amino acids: CASSAYRRGANTEAFF. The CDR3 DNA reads TGTGCCAGCAGCGCATACCGTCGTGGCGCTAACACTGAAGCTTTCTTT.

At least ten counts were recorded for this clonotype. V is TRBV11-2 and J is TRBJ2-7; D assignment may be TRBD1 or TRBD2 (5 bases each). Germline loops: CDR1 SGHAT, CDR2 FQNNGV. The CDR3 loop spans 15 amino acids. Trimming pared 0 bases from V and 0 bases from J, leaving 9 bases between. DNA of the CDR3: TGTGCCAGCAGCTTAGAGCCAGGGAGCTCCTACGAGCAGTACTTC. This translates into CASSLEPGSSYEQYF.

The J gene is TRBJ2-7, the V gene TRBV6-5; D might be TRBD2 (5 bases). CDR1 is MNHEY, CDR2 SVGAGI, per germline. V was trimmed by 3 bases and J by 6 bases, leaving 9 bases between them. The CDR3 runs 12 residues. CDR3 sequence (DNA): TGTGCCAGCAGTTATCCTCGGGGCGAGCAGTACTTC. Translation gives CASSYPRGEQYF.

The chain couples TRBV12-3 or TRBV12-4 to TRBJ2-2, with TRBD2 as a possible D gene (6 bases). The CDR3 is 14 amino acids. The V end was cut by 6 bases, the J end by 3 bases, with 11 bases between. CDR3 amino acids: CASSGGAYTGELFF. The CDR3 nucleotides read TGTGCCAGCAGCGGGGGAGCTTACACCGGGGAGCTGTTTTTT.

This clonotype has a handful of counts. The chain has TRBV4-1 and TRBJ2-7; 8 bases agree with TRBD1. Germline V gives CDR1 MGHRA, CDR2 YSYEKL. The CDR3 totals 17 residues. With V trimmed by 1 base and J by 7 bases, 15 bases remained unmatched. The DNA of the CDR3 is TGCGCCAGCAGCCAAGGACCGACCGGGACAGGCTTGAGAGAGCAGTACTTC. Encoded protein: CASSQGPTGTGLREQYF.

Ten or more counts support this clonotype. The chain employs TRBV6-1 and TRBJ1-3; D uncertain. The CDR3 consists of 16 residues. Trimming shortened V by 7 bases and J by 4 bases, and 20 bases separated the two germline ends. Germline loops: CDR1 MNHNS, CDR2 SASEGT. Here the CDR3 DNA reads TGTGCCAGCAACCCGGAGGTGGTGGGCACGGGAAACACCATATATTTT. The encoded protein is CASNPEVVGTGNTIYF.

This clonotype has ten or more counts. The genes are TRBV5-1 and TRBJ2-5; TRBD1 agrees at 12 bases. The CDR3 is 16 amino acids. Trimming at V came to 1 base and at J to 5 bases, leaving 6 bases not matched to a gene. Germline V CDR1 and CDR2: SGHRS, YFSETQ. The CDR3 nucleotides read TGCGCCAGCAGCTTGTACGGGACAGGGGGCCCTGAGACCCAGTACTTC. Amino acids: CASSLYGTGGPETQYF.

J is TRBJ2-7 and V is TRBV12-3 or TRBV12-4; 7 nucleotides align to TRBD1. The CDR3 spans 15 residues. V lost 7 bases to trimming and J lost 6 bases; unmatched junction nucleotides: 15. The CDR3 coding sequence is TGTGCCAGCACTCCGACAGGGTTTGAAAAACGCGAGCAGTACTTC. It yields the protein CASTPTGFEKREQYF.

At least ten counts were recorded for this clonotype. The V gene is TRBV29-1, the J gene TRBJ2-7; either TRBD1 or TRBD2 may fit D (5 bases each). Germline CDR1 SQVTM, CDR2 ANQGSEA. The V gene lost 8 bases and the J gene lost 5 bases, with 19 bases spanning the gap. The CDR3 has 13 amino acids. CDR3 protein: CSFRPGRGHEQYF. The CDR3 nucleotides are TGCAGCTTCCGACCAGGACGGGGCCACGAGCAGTACTTC.

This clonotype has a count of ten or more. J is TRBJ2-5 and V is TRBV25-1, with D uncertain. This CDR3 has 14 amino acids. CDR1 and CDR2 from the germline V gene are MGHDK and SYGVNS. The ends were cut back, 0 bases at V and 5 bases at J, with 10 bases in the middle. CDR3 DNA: TGTGCCAGCAGTGAATATACGGCGTGGGAGACCCAGTACTTC. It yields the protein CASSEYTAWETQYF. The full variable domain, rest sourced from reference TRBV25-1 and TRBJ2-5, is EADIYQTPRYLVIGTGKKITLECSQTMGHDKMYWYQQDPGMELHLIHYSYGVNSTEKGDLSSESTVSRIRTEHFPLTLESARPSHTSQYLCASSEYTAWETQYFGPGTRLLVL.

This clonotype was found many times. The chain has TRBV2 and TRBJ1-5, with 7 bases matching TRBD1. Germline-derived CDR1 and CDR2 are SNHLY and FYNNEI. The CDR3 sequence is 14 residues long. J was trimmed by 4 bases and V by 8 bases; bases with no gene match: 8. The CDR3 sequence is CASVDREENQPQHF. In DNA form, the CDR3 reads TGTGCCAGCGTAGACAGGGAAGAGAATCAGCCCCAGCATTTT.

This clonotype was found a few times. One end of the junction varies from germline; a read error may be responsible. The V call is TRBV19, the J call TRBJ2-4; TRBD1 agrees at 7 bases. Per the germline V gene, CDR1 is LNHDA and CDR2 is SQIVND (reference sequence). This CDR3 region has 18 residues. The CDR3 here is CANSPGQKTSLAKNIQYF. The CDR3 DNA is TGTGCCAATAGTCCGGGACAGAAAACTAGTTTGGCCAAAAACATTCAGTACTTC.

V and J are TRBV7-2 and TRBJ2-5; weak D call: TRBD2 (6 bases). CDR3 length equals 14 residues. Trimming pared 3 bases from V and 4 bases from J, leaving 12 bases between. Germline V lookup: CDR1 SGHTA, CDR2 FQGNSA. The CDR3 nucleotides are TGTGCCAGCAGCTTGCGGGACCCTCGAGAGACCCAGTACTTC. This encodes CASSLRDPRETQYF.

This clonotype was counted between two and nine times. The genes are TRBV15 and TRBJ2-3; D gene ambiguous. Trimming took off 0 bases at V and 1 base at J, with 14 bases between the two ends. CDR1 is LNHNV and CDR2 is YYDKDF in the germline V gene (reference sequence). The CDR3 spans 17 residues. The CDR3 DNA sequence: TGTGCCACCAGCAGAGATCGTCGAGCGAGTGGCACAGATACGCAGTATTTT. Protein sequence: CATSRDRRASGTDTQYF.

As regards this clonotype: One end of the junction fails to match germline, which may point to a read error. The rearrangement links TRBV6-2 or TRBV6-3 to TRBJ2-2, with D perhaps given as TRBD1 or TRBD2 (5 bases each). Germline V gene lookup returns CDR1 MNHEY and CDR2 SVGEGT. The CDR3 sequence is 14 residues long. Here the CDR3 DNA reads TGTGCCAGCAGTCGATACAGGAACACCGGGGAGCTGTTTTTC. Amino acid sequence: CASSRYRNTGELFF.

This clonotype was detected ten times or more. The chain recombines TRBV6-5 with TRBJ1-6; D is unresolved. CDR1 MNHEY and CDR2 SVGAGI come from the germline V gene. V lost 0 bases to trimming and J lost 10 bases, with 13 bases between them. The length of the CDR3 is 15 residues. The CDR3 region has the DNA TGTGCCAGCAGTTACTCAGGAGCCGGCGGATCACCCCTCCACTTT. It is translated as CASSYSGAGGSPLHF.

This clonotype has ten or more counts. DNA of the CDR3: TGTGCCAGCAGTTCCCGCCTCAATCAGCCCCAGCATTTT. Protein: CASSSRLNQPQHF. The chain joins TRBV12-3 or TRBV12-4 to TRBJ1-5; D remains ambiguous. Trimming stripped 4 bases from V and 3 bases from J, with 7 bases between. This CDR3 is built from 13 residues.

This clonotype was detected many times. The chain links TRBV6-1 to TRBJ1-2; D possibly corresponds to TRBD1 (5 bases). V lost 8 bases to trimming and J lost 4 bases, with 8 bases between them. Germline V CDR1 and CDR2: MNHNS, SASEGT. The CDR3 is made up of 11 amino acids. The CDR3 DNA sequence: TGTGCCAGCCAGGGTGGCTATGGCTACACCTTC. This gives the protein CASQGGYGYTF.

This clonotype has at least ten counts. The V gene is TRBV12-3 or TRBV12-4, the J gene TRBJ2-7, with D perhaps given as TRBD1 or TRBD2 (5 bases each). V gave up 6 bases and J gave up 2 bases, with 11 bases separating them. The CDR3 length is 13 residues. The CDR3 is CASSDGGPYEQYF. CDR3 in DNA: TGTGCCAGCAGCGATGGGGGACCCTACGAGCAGTACTTC.

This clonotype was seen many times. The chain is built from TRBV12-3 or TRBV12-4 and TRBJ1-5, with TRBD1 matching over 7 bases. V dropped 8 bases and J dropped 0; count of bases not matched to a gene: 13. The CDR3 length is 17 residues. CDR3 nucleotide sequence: TGTGCCAGCCAAGAGGGGGCGAGGGTCTATAGCAATCAGCCCCAGCATTTT. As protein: CASQEGARVYSNQPQHF.

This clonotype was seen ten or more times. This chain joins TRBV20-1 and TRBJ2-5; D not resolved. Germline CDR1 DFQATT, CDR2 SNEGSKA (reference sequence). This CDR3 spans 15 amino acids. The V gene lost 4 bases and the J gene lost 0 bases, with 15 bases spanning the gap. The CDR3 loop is CSAKPSRPYQETQYF. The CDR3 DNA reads TGCAGTGCTAAACCCTCACGGCCGTACCAAGAGACCCAGTACTTC.

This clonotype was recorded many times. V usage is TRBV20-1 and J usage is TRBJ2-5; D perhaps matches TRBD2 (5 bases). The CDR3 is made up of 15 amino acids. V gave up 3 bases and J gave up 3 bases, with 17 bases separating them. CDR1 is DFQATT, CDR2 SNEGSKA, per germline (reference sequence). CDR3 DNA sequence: TGCAGTGCTAGGGCAGGAGGTGGGCTCAAAGAGACCCAGTACTTC. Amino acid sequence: CSARAGGGLKETQYF.

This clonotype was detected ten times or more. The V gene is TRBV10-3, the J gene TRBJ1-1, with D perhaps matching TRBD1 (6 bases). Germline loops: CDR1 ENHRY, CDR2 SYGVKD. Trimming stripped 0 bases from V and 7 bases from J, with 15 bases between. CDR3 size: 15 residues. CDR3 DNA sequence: TGTGCCATCAGTGAGTCGACAGGAGGGACGGGTGAAGCTTTCTTT. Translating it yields CAISESTGGTGEAFF.

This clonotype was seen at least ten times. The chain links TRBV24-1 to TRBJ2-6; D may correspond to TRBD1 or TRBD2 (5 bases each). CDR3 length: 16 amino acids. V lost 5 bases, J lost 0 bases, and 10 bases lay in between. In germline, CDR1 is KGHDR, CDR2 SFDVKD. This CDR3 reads CATSAMRGSGANVLTF. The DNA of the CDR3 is TGTGCCACCAGTGCAATGAGGGGCTCTGGGGCCAACGTCCTGACTTTC.

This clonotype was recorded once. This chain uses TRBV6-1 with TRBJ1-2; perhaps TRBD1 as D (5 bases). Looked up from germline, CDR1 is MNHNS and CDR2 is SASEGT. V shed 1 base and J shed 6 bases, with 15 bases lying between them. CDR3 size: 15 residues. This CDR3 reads CASSEVGTGFNGYTF. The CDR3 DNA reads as TGTGCCAGCAGTGAAGTTGGGACCGGGTTCAATGGCTACACCTTC.

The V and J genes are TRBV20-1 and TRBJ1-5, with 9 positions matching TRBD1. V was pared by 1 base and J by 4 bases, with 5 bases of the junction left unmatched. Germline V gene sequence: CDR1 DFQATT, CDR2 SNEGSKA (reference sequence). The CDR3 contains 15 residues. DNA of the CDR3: TGCAGTGCTAGAGGACGGGGACAGGGTAATCAGCCCCAGCATTTT. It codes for CSARGRGQGNQPQHF.

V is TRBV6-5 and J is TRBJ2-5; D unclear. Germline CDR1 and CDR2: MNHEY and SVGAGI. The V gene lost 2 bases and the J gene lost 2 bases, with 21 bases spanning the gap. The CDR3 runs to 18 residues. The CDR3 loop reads CASSYAAPGHERQETQYF. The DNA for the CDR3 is TGTGCCAGCAGTTACGCCGCCCCCGGGCACGAACGTCAAGAGACCCAGTACTTC.